These 26 T cell receptor beta chains came from one sample sequenced in a study of beta chain features in type 1 diabetes. As every portion of the isolated RNA was reverse transcribed, the sequencing read expressed TCRB transcripts. Libraries were prepared by immunoSEQ multiplex PCR; TCRdb keeps only in-frame clonotypes and omits some of them. This table holds some 330,000 clones, 11% found once. The sequenced sample was naive CD4+ T cells from blood. These receptors were obtained from a woman aged 25 to 39 in good health.

This chain links TRBV5-1 with TRBJ2-5; TRBD2 matches at 7 bases. Losses at the gene ends were 5 bases for V and 3 bases for J; bases not matched to a gene: 7. This CDR3 is 14 amino acids long. The germline V gene encodes CDR1 SGHRS and CDR2 YFSETQ. In nucleotides, the CDR3 is TGCGCCAGCAGGTCGGGGAGGGCGGAAGAGACCCAGTACTTC. Residues: CASRSGRAEETQYF.

The chain couples TRBV14 to TRBJ2-7; 9 positions agree with TRBD1. Trimming took 3 bases from V and 3 from J; bases not matched to a gene: 6. This CDR3 contains 15 residues. Germline V CDR1 and CDR2: SGHDN, FVKESK. The CDR3 spells CASSHAGTGNYEQYF. CDR3 DNA sequence: TGTGCCAGCAGCCACGCCGGGACAGGGAACTACGAGCAGTACTTC.

This clone was seen only a few times. J is TRBJ2-2 and V is TRBV30, with TRBD2 matching 10 bases. CDR1 is GTSNPN and CDR2 is SVGIG in the germline V gene (reference sequence). The CDR3 is 15 amino acids. V shed 4 bases, J shed 6 bases, and the junction held 8 bases outside the gene matches. The CDR3 DNA is TGTGCCTGGAAAGGAGCGGGAGGGCCGGCCGGGGAGCTGTTTTTT. The encoded protein is CAWKGAGGPAGELFF.

The V call is TRBV28, the J call TRBJ2-7; 8 bases are shared with TRBD1. CDR1 and CDR2 from the germline V gene are MDHEN and SYDVKM. The J segment lost 2 bases and the V segment lost 8 bases, leaving 17 bases of the junction unmatched. The length of the CDR3 is 17 residues. The CDR3 DNA follows: TGTGCCAGCCGAGTTTTAGTTTCGGGACAGGTGGCCTACGAGCAGTACTTC. This codes for CASRVLVSGQVAYEQYF. Combining the CDR3 with reference TRBV28 and TRBJ2-7 gives the whole variable domain DVKVTQSSRYLVKRTGEKVFLECVQDMDHENMFWYRQDPGLGLRLIYFSYDVKMKEKGDIPEGYSVSREKKERFSLILESASTNQTSMYLCASRVLVSGQVAYEQYFGPGTRLTVT.

This clone was seen a few times. This chain connects TRBV4-2 to TRBJ2-1; 7 positions agree with TRBD2. After removal of 1 base from V and 5 bases from J, the junction contained 8 bases not matched to a gene. CDR1 is LGHNA and CDR2 is YNFKEQ in the germline V gene. The CDR3 loop spans 16 amino acids. The CDR3 sequence: CASSQANGLDNNEQFF. The DNA of the CDR3 is TGTGCCAGCAGCCAAGCGAACGGACTAGACAACAATGAGCAGTTCTTC.

The chain couples TRBV7-2 to TRBJ2-6; the match to TRBD1 covers 9 bases. The J segment lost 2 bases and the V segment lost 5 bases, leaving 4 bases of the junction unmatched. Germline loops: CDR1 SGHTA, CDR2 FQGNSA. CDR3 length: 16 residues. For the CDR3, the DNA is TGTGCCAGCAGCAAACGACAGGGGGCTGGGGCCAACGTCCTGACTTTC. It yields the protein CASSKRQGAGANVLTF.

This clone was picked up a small number of times. The chain combines TRBV7-9 with TRBJ1-5, with 9 bases aligning to TRBD1. Germline CDR1 SEHNR, CDR2 FQNEAQ (reference sequence). Trimming removed 5 bases from V and 6 bases from J; junction bases left unmatched: 5. The CDR3 consists of 14 residues. The CDR3 DNA is TGTGCCAGCAGCGCAACAGGGGGCGTTCAGCCCCAGCATTTT. It translates to CASSATGGVQPQHF.

This clone was observed a few times. The chain uses TRBV11-1 and TRBJ2-7; TRBD1 matches 8 bases. Germline trimming cut 5 bases from V and 2 bases from J; bases unmatched to any gene: 5. The CDR3 runs to 14 residues. Germline assignment: CDR1 SGHAT and CDR2 FQDESV (reference sequence). CDR3 loop: CASSPRQGPYEQYF. As DNA, the CDR3 is TGTGCCAGCAGCCCCAGACAGGGGCCCTACGAGCAGTACTTC.

The table lists this clone with a few counts. The chain recombines TRBV6-5 with TRBJ2-7; weak D call: TRBD1 (5 bases). The CDR3 loop spans 13 amino acids. V lost 6 bases to trimming and J lost 5 bases, with 14 bases between them. Germline CDR1 and CDR2: MNHEY and SVGAGI. CDR3 sequence reads: CASRTRVFDEQYF. The CDR3 DNA is TGTGCCAGCAGAACCAGGGTGTTCGACGAGCAGTACTTC.

This rearrangement joins TRBV7-2 to TRBJ2-3; 9 bases are shared with TRBD1. The CDR3 has 15 residues. The V gene's germline CDR1 is SGHTA and CDR2 FQGNSA. Trimming took 1 base from V and 5 from J; bases not matched to a gene: 4. The CDR3 coding sequence is TGTGCCAGCAGCTTAGGACAGGGGGTTGGAGATACGCAGTATTTT. This translates into CASSLGQGVGDTQYF. Supplemented by reference TRBV7-2 and TRBJ2-3, the full variable domain reads GAGVSQSPSNKVTEKGKDVELRCDPISGHTALYWYRQSLGQGLEFLIYFQGNSAPDKSGLPSDRFSAERTGGSVSTLTIQRTQQEDSAVYLCASSLGQGVGDTQYFGPGTRLTVL.

This clone appeared a few times. The J gene is TRBJ2-2, the V gene TRBV7-2, with TRBD2 matching over 9 bases. Trimming at V came to 3 bases and at J to 5 bases, leaving 1 base not matched to a gene. The CDR3 is 14 amino acids. Germline CDR1 SGHTA, CDR2 FQGNSA. The CDR3 reads CASSFSGSTGELFF. The DNA for the CDR3 is TGTGCCAGCAGCTTTAGCGGGAGTACCGGGGAGCTGTTTTTT. The full variable domain, in which reference TRBV7-2 and TRBJ2-2 provide the parts outside the CDR3, is GAGVSQSPSNKVTEKGKDVELRCDPISGHTALYWYRQSLGQGLEFLIYFQGNSAPDKSGLPSDRFSAERTGGSVSTLTIQRTQQEDSAVYLCASSFSGSTGELFFGEGSRLTVL.

This clone was picked up a small number of times. The V gene is TRBV11-3, the J gene TRBJ2-5, with 13 bases matching TRBD2. The CDR3 has 15 amino acids. Trimming at V came to 5 bases and at J to 5 bases, leaving 5 bases not matched to a gene. Germline CDR1 is SGHNT and CDR2 is YENEEA. CDR3 DNA: TGTGCCAGCAGCCCCAAGACTAGCGGGGGGGAGACCCAGTACTTC. Its translation: CASSPKTSGGETQYF.

This clone was counted only a few times. This sequence joins TRBV6-5 and TRBJ2-7; perhaps TRBD2 as D (5 bases). CDR3 length: 13 amino acids. CDR1 is MNHEY and CDR2 is SVGAGI in the germline V gene. Trimming cost V 4 bases and J 7 bases, with 14 bases left between them. The CDR3, as DNA: TGTGCCAGCAGTTTAAGTCACTCGGGGGAGCAGTACTTC. This translates into CASSLSHSGEQYF.

This clone was observed a few times. The gene calls are TRBV19 and TRBJ1-1, with D perhaps matching TRBD1 (6 bases). The V and J ends lost 8 bases and 3 bases respectively, with 16 bases between them. There are 14 residues in the CDR3. CDR1 and CDR2 (germline): LNHDA, SQIVND (reference sequence). The CDR3 DNA sequence: TGTGCCAGTGGGTATAAGGGGGTGGACACTGAAGCTTTCTTT. This codes for CASGYKGVDTEAFF.

This clone has more than one count but fewer than ten. The chain uses TRBV28 and TRBJ2-1, with 15 bases matching TRBD2. Germline-derived CDR1 and CDR2 are MDHEN and SYDVKM. The CDR3 covers 17 residues. With V trimmed by 7 bases and J by 9 bases, 13 bases remained unmatched. Here the CDR3 reads CASTPSGTSGRLSEQFF. The CDR3 bases are TGTGCCAGCACGCCCTCAGGGACTAGCGGGAGGTTGTCTGAGCAGTTCTTC.

This clone was seen a handful of times. The rearrangement uses TRBV15 and TRBJ2-1; 9 bases line up with TRBD1. Per the germline V gene, CDR1 is LNHNV and CDR2 is YYDKDF (reference sequence). The CDR3 is 14 amino acids. After removal of 6 bases from V and 5 bases from J, the junction contained 5 bases not matched to a gene. CDR3 residues: CATRRQGGNNEQFF. The CDR3 DNA reads TGTGCCACCAGGAGACAGGGGGGTAACAATGAGCAGTTCTTC.

This clone was observed a few times. V usage is TRBV7-2 and J usage is TRBJ1-5, with a weak D call TRBD1 (5 bases). The CDR3 contains 14 residues. Germline loops: CDR1 SGHTA, CDR2 FQGNSA. V lost 1 base, J lost 3 bases, and 7 bases lay in between. CDR3 DNA sequence: TGTGCCAGCAGCTTAGGGGGGGTCAATCAGCCCCAGCATTTT. Encoded protein: CASSLGGVNQPQHF.

This clone was observed a handful of times. The rearrangement joins TRBV7-9 to TRBJ2-1; 11 bases match TRBD1. V was clipped by 3 bases and J by 6 bases; unmatched bases: 4. This CDR3 comprises 15 residues. CDR1 SEHNR and CDR2 FQNEAQ come from the germline V gene (reference sequence). The CDR3 coding sequence is TGTGCCAGCAGCTTGGGACAGGGGGTAAGCAATGAGCAGTTCTTC. This codes for CASSLGQGVSNEQFF.

This clone was observed a handful of times. The V and J genes are TRBV4-3 and TRBJ2-1, with 14 bases fitting TRBD2. The germline gives CDR1 LGHNA, CDR2 YSLEER. This CDR3 is 18 amino acids long. The V and J ends lost 4 bases and 0 bases, in that order; junction bases with no gene match: 5. The CDR3 DNA reads as TGCGCCAGCAGCCGCTCCGGGACTAGCGGGAGCTCCTACAATGAGCAGTTCTTC. Encoded protein: CASSRSGTSGSSYNEQFF.

This clone was seen more than once but under ten times. The genes are TRBV25-1 and TRBJ2-1; maybe TRBD2 (6 bases). V was clipped by 2 bases and J by 0 bases, with 11 bases between them. This CDR3 has 16 amino acids. Germline-derived CDR1 and CDR2 are MGHDK and SYGVNS. CDR3 amino acids: CASSELDGSSYNEQFF. The CDR3 DNA is TGTGCCAGCAGTGAACTTGACGGGAGCTCCTACAATGAGCAGTTCTTC.

The rearrangement links TRBV10-3 to TRBJ2-5, with a possible D match to TRBD1 (9 bases). The V and J ends lost 3 bases and 5 bases respectively, with 22 bases between them. The CDR3 spans 17 residues. Germline CDR1 is ENHRY and CDR2 is SYGVKD. As DNA, the CDR3 is TGTGCCATCAGTGAACCGCCGGGACAGGGACTAGGGGAGACCCAGTACTTC. It specifies CAISEPPGQGLGETQYF.

CDR3 in DNA: TGTGCCAGCAGACCAGGGGGTGTCGAGGCCCAGTACTTC. It codes for CASRPGGVEAQYF. J is TRBJ2-5 and V is TRBV25-1, with TRBD1 identical over 7 bases. CDR1 is MGHDK and CDR2 is SYGVNS in the germline V gene. The CDR3 consists of 13 residues. V shed 6 bases and J 9 bases; nucleotides not matched to a gene: 10.

J is TRBJ2-5 and V is TRBV21-1; the table's D call of TRBD2 was not tested on the DNA. TRBV21-1 is annotated as a pseudogene. CDR3 length equals 16 residues. The CDR3: CASSTRLAEYQETQYF. The CDR3 region has the DNA TGTGCCAGCAGCACAAGACTAGCGGAGTACCAAGAGACCCAGTACTTC.

V usage is TRBV7-6 and J usage is TRBJ2-5, with a possible D match to TRBD2 (5 bases). Looked up from germline, CDR1 is SGHVS and CDR2 is FNYEAQ. The V end lost 4 bases, the J end lost 2 bases, and 5 bases lay between the germline ends. The CDR3 is made up of 12 amino acids. DNA for the CDR3: TGTGCCAGCAGCTGGACTCAAGAGACCCAGTACTTC. This sequence encodes CASSWTQETQYF.

This clone was recorded a few times. The V call is TRBV4-3, the J call TRBJ2-7; 13 nucleotides match TRBD2. The germline V gene has CDR1 LGHNA and CDR2 YSLEER. V lost 1 base to trimming and J lost 3 bases; unmatched junction nucleotides: 12. The CDR3 has 19 residues. The CDR3: CASSQAVTSGLAGFYEQYF. DNA for the CDR3: TGCGCCAGCAGCCAAGCTGTAACCTCGGGACTAGCGGGATTCTACGAGCAGTACTTC.

This clone was observed a few times. The V and J genes are TRBV25-1 and TRBJ2-3; D perhaps matches TRBD2 (5 bases). Germline V gene sequence: CDR1 MGHDK, CDR2 SYGVNS. Trimming left V 3 bases short and J 9 bases short, with 19 bases between. The CDR3 is made up of 15 amino acids. CDR3 nucleotides: TGTGCCAGCAGTGATCCAGCGGAAATAGAATTGACGCAGTATTTT. Its translation is CASSDPAEIELTQYF.